The next 27 T cell receptor beta chains were all read from a single sample in a study of shared clonotypes between healthy human individuals. TCRdb's copy holds only in-frame clones and misses some; the assay was immunoSEQ multiplex PCR. Of about 2 million clones listed, less than 95% were seen once; the top ten hold 1% to 1.5%. Naive CD8 populations comprised CD45RO-negative cells positively selected for CCR7, excluding terminally differentiated effector memory CD45RA+ cells. The specimen was naive CD8+ T cells sorted from blood. These receptors were taken from a young man in good health.

The chain uses TRBV4-1 and TRBJ2-7; 10 bases are shared with TRBD2. In germline, CDR1 is MGHRA, CDR2 YSYEKL. Trimming cost V 4 bases and J 3 bases; bases outside gene matches: 3. CDR3 size: 14 residues. CDR3 sequence: CASSPSGGGYEQYF. CDR3 DNA: TGCGCCAGCAGCCCGAGCGGGGGGGGCTACGAGCAGTACTTC.

The chain employs TRBV27 and TRBJ2-5, with TRBD1 as a possible D gene (6 bases). The ends were cut back, 9 bases at V and 4 bases at J, with 21 bases in the middle. CDR3 length equals 15 residues. Germline values: CDR1 MNHEY, CDR2 SMNVEV (reference sequence). In DNA, the CDR3 is TGTGCCAGTACCCTTTTCCCAGGGGCGGCAGAGACCCAGTACTTC. Its protein product is CASTLFPGAAETQYF.

This chain links TRBV7-9 with TRBJ1-2; D is unresolved. V lost 5 bases and J lost 4, with 14 bases in between. The CDR3 extends over 14 amino acids. CDR1 and CDR2 from the germline V gene are SEHNR and FQNEAQ (reference sequence). The CDR3 bases are TGTGCCAGCAGCCAGACGACCGCCGCCTATGGCTACACCTTC. It specifies CASSQTTAAYGYTF.

Concerning this clone: The same CDR3 also results from other DNA sequences found in this sample. This chain joins TRBV7-6 and TRBJ1-1; D remains ambiguous. V shed 0 bases and J shed 1 base, with 6 bases lying between them. The length of the CDR3 is 14 residues. Germline V gene sequence: CDR1 SGHVS, CDR2 FNYEAQ. The CDR3 is CASSLAPGNTEAFF. CDR3 nucleotide sequence: TGTGCCAGCAGCTTAGCTCCGGGGAACACTGAAGCTTTCTTT.

The V call is TRBV29-1, the J call TRBJ1-2, with a tentative D call TRBD1 (6 bases). Germline CDR1 and CDR2: SQVTM and ANQGSEA. CDR3 length equals 15 residues. V was shortened by 1 base and J by 4 bases, with 16 bases between the two germline ends. Here the CDR3 reads CSVEGTVGDIYGYTF. CDR3 coding DNA: TGCAGCGTTGAAGGGACGGTGGGGGACATCTATGGCTACACCTTC.

The V and J genes are TRBV4-2 and TRBJ1-4; 9 bases align to TRBD1. Trimming at V came to 0 bases and at J to 5 bases, leaving 1 base not matched to a gene. CDR1 LGHNA and CDR2 YNFKEQ come from the germline V gene. CDR3 length: 15 residues. CDR3 coding DNA: TGTGCCAGCAGCCAAGAGGACAGGGGAAATGAAAAACTGTTTTTT. Its protein is CASSQEDRGNEKLFF.

About this clone itself: This sample also contains other DNA sequences that code for the same CDR3. This rearrangement joins TRBV9 to TRBJ2-3; 11 nucleotides agree with TRBD2. The CDR3 runs to 16 residues. CDR1 is SGDLS, CDR2 YYNGEE, per germline. After removal of 3 bases from V and 3 bases from J, the junction contained 6 bases not matched to a gene. As DNA, the CDR3 is TGTGCCAGCAGCGAGCCCTTAGCGGGGGGGACAGATACGCAGTATTTT. The encoded protein is CASSEPLAGGTDTQYF.

The chain combines TRBV4-1 with TRBJ2-7; D gene uncertain. The germline gives CDR1 MGHRA, CDR2 YSYEKL. There are 14 residues in the CDR3. V was trimmed by 0 bases and J by 6 bases, leaving 12 bases between them. CDR3 region: CASSQDGLAIEQYF. CDR3 bases: TGCGCCAGCAGCCAAGACGGATTGGCAATCGAGCAGTACTTC.

The chain is built from TRBV29-1 and TRBJ1-2; D is uncertain. Germline V gene data show CDR1 as SQVTM and CDR2 as ANQGSEA. Between the trimmed V and J ends, which lost 1 base and 7 bases, there was a span of 10 bases. This CDR3 region has 12 residues. The CDR3 coding sequence is TGCAGCGTTGAAGGAGGATGGGGTGGCTACACCTTC. This sequence encodes CSVEGGWGGYTF.

V is TRBV10-3 and J is TRBJ1-1, with 9 bases matching TRBD1. J gave up 1 base and V 0 bases, and 6 bases lay outside the gene matches. The CDR3 runs 17 residues. Germline assignment: CDR1 ENHRY and CDR2 SYGVKD. The CDR3 DNA reads TGTGCCATCAGTGAGTCTGGGACAGGGATCCCGAACACTGAAGCTTTCTTT. It translates to CAISESGTGIPNTEAFF.

V is TRBV27 and J is TRBJ1-3; 10 nucleotides align to TRBD1. This CDR3 region has 15 residues. The ends lost 6 bases at V and 4 bases at J; junction bases unmatched: 6. Germline V lookup: CDR1 MNHEY, CDR2 SMNVEV (reference sequence). The CDR3 sequence is CASRPGQGYGNTIYF. The CDR3 bases are TGTGCCAGCAGACCGGGACAGGGGTACGGAAACACCATATATTTT.

The J gene is TRBJ1-5, the V gene TRBV7-9; a possible D gene is TRBD1 (5 bases). Germline CDR1 SEHNR, CDR2 FQNEAQ (reference sequence). The CDR3 is made up of 17 amino acids. The V end was cut by 0 bases, the J end by 0 bases, with 12 bases between. CDR3 coding DNA: TGTGCCAGCAGCTTAGCGCTGGGGCCCTATAGCAATCAGCCCCAGCATTTT. It translates to CASSLALGPYSNQPQHF.

V usage is TRBV5-5 and J usage is TRBJ1-4, with 8 bases aligning to TRBD1. CDR3 size: 15 residues. Trimming cost V 4 bases and J 7 bases; bases outside gene matches: 9. The germline V gene has CDR1 SGHKS and CDR2 YYEKEE (reference sequence). As DNA, the CDR3 is TGTGCCAGCAGCCCCGGACAGGGTAGGGGTGAAAAACTGTTTTTT. As protein: CASSPGQGRGEKLFF. Full variable domain (rest looked up from reference TRBV5-5 and TRBJ1-4): DAGVTQSPTHLIKTRGQQVTLRCSPISGHKSVSWYQQVLGQGPQFIFQYYEKEERGRGNFPDRFSARQFPNYSSELNVNALLLGDSALYLCASSPGQGRGEKLFFGSGTQLSVL.

This chain uses TRBV19 with TRBJ1-4; no definite D call. V shed 5 bases and J shed 5 bases, with 15 bases lying between them. Germline CDR1 LNHDA, CDR2 SQIVND (reference sequence). This CDR3 has 15 residues. CDR3 DNA: TGTGCCAGTAGTCTCCGACACTGGGAAAATGAAAAACTGTTTTTT. Translated, it gives CASSLRHWENEKLFF.

The V gene is TRBV6-1, the J gene TRBJ2-7; a possible D gene is TRBD1 (6 bases). The CDR3 consists of 15 residues. The germline V gene encodes CDR1 MNHNS and CDR2 SASEGT. V dropped 1 base and J dropped 3 bases, with 13 bases sitting between them. The CDR3 is CASSEGADRLYEQYF. The CDR3 bases are TGTGCCAGCAGTGAAGGCGCGGACAGACTCTACGAGCAGTACTTC.

This clone was found once. This sequence joins TRBV4-3 and TRBJ2-7; D not certain. V was shortened by 0 bases and J by 2 bases, with 17 bases between the two germline ends. The CDR3 runs 17 residues. CDR1 is LGHNA and CDR2 is YSLEER in the germline V gene. The CDR3 sequence: CASSQEGYEAEAYEQYF. DNA for the CDR3: TGCGCCAGCAGCCAAGAGGGGTACGAGGCGGAAGCCTACGAGCAGTACTTC.

The V and J genes are TRBV7-9 and TRBJ2-2; D remains unclear. The CDR3 consists of 13 residues. V lost 1 base and J 7 bases, leaving 7 bases between the germline ends. Germline V gene data show CDR1 as SEHNR and CDR2 as FQNEAQ (reference sequence). CDR3 region: CASSLVANGELFF. In nucleotides, the CDR3 is TGTGCCAGCAGCTTAGTTGCTAACGGGGAGCTGTTTTTT.

This clone appeared once. This CDR3 is CASIDPGQDQPQHF. In nucleotides, the CDR3 is TGTGCCAGTATCGATCCGGGACAGGATCAGCCCCAGCATTTT. The rearrangement links TRBV19 to TRBJ1-5; 8 nucleotides match TRBD1. CDR1 is LNHDA and CDR2 is SQIVND in the germline V gene (reference sequence). V lost 7 bases, J lost 5 bases, and 7 bases stayed unmatched. The CDR3 covers 14 residues.

This chain joins TRBV4-3 and TRBJ1-1; a possible D gene is TRBD1 (5 bases). Germline V gene lookup returns CDR1 LGHNA and CDR2 YSLEER. There are 13 residues in the CDR3. The V and J ends lost 1 base and 5 bases respectively, with 8 bases between them. The CDR3 DNA follows: TGCGCCAGCAGCCAAGGTGAGGGGACTGAAGCTTTCTTT. This gives the protein CASSQGEGTEAFF.

On this clone: The sample has other DNA sequences that encode this CDR3 too. The rearrangement uses TRBV30 and TRBJ2-5, with D unresolved. Germline values: CDR1 GTSNPN, CDR2 SVGIG (reference sequence). The ends were cut back, 2 bases at V and 2 bases at J, with 6 bases in the middle. The CDR3 covers 12 residues. The CDR3 nucleotides are TGTGCCTGGAGTTTGGATCAAGAGACCCAGTACTTC. Its protein product is CAWSLDQETQYF.

V and J are TRBV7-9 and TRBJ2-1; D is possibly TRBD2 (6 bases). Trimming removed 5 bases from V and 6 bases from J, with 20 bases in between. CDR3 length equals 16 residues. Germline CDR1 reads SEHNR; CDR2 reads FQNEAQ (reference sequence). Here the CDR3 reads CASSDQDYPVPNEQFF. Here the CDR3 DNA reads TGTGCCAGCAGCGACCAGGACTACCCTGTCCCCAATGAGCAGTTCTTC.

The V and J genes are TRBV13 and TRBJ2-2, with 7 bases lining up with TRBD2. The germline CDR1 and CDR2 sequences are PRHDT and FYEKMQ (reference sequence). This CDR3 spans 16 amino acids. V was clipped by 2 bases and J by 5 bases; unmatched bases: 8. The CDR3 DNA sequence: TGTGCCAGCAGCTTAAATCACCTAGCGGTTACCGGGGAGCTGTTTTTT. Protein product: CASSLNHLAVTGELFF. The full variable domain, rest sourced from reference TRBV13 and TRBJ2-2, is AAGVIQSPRHLIKEKRETATLKCYPIPRHDTVYWYQQGPGQDPQFLISFYEKMQSDKGSIPDRFSAQQFSDYHSELNMSSLELGDSALYFCASSLNHLAVTGELFFGEGSRLTVL.

The chain combines TRBV5-6 with TRBJ1-2, with a possible D match to TRBD1 (6 bases). Germline V gene data show CDR1 as SGHDT and CDR2 as YYEEEE. V gave up 0 bases and J gave up 0 bases, with 6 bases separating them. The CDR3 consists of 14 residues. CDR3 nucleotides: TGTGCCAGCAGCTTGGGGGGGCCTAACTATGGCTACACCTTC. Protein sequence: CASSLGGPNYGYTF.

On this clone itself: A read error may produce the germline difference seen at one junction end. This rearrangement joins TRBV27 to TRBJ2-7; D unresolved. CDR1 and CDR2 (germline): MNHEY, SMNVEV (reference sequence). CDR3 length: 12 residues. CDR3 loop: CASSYDGYEQYF. CDR3 nucleotide sequence: TGTGCCAGCAGTTACGACGGCTACGAACAGTACTTC.

This chain links TRBV19 with TRBJ1-6, with a weak D call TRBD1 (6 bases). This CDR3 comprises 15 residues. Trimming cost V 6 bases and J 7 bases, with 16 bases left between them. Germline CDR1 is LNHDA and CDR2 is SQIVND (reference sequence). This chain's CDR3 is CASRNMDSGNSPLHF. The CDR3 bases are TGTGCCAGTAGAAATATGGACAGTGGAAATTCACCCCTCCACTTT.

The CDR3 DNA reads as TGTGCCAGCAGCGACCGGGAGGCCCCTTACGAGCAGTACTTC. Translation gives CASSDREAPYEQYF. The genes are TRBV9 and TRBJ2-7; 7 bases align to TRBD2. This CDR3 has 14 amino acids. Trimming at V came to 3 bases and at J to 4 bases, leaving 7 bases not matched to a gene. CDR1 and CDR2 (germline): SGDLS, YYNGEE. The full variable domain, its missing parts supplied by reference TRBV9 and TRBJ2-7, is DSGVTQTPKHLITATGQRVTLRCSPRSGDLSVYWYQQSLDQGLQFLIQYYNGEERAKGNILERFSAQQFPDLHSELNLSSLELGDSALYFCASSDREAPYEQYFGPGTRLTVT.

The rearrangement links TRBV7-3 to TRBJ2-1; D is unclear. The germline gives CDR1 SGHTA, CDR2 FQGTGA. The CDR3 extends over 15 amino acids. The ends were cut back, 0 bases at V and 8 bases at J, with 14 bases in the middle. The CDR3 sequence: CASSLTPALADEQFF. In DNA, the CDR3 is TGTGCCAGCAGCTTAACTCCCGCTCTCGCAGATGAGCAGTTCTTC.